This TCR beta chain was observed in a study of cytomegalovirus exposure and HLA in healthy donors. Generated by immunoSEQ multiplex PCR, the TCRdb table keeps only in-frame clones and is missing some. Here the sample spans about 65,000 clones, 92% being singletons. The ends were cut back, 0 bases at V and 2 bases at J, with 12 bases in the middle. The CDR3 runs to 15 residues. Germline CDR1 reads SGHRS; CDR2 reads YFSETQ. Sequenced input: PBMCs. The sequence came from a woman between 18 and 29 years old in good health and CMV-seronegative. This sequence joins TRBV5-1 and TRBJ2-7; a weak D match, TRBD1 (5 bases). In DNA form, the CDR3 reads TGCGCCAGCAGCTTGGCCCTCGGACAACCCTACGAGCAGTACTTC. Residues: CASSLALGQPYEQYF.